The 20 T cell receptor beta chains below all came from one sample that was sequenced in a study of beta chain features in type 1 diabetes. Reverse transcribing all isolated RNA meant expressed TCRB transcripts were sequenced. Profiled with immunoSEQ multiplex PCR; TCRdb holds only in-frame clones, not every one. This table holds under 400,000 clones, 14% found once. Sequencing was performed on central memory CD4+ T cells from blood. The receptors shown here come from a man younger than 40 in good health.

This clone was seen just once. This chain connects TRBV6-1 to TRBJ1-1; no definite D call. The length of the CDR3 is 13 residues. The germline CDR1 and CDR2 sequences are MNHNS and SASEGT. The V end was cut by 1 base, the J end by 6 bases, with 9 bases between. CDR3 residues: CASSEVRHAEAFF. In nucleotides, the CDR3 is TGTGCCAGCAGTGAAGTCCGACATGCTGAAGCTTTCTTT.

This clone showed up many times. The V and J genes are TRBV7-2 and TRBJ2-5; maybe TRBD2 (6 bases). V was shortened by 8 bases and J by 0 bases, with 13 bases between the two germline ends. The CDR3 loop spans 14 amino acids. Looked up from germline, CDR1 is SGHTA and CDR2 is FQGNSA. CDR3 protein: CASGTWTNQETQYF. The DNA for the CDR3 is TGTGCCAGCGGCACCTGGACTAACCAAGAGACCCAGTACTTC. The entire variable domain, with the rest obtained from reference TRBV7-2 and TRBJ2-5, is as follows: GAGVSQSPSNKVTEKGKDVELRCDPISGHTALYWYRQSLGQGLEFLIYFQGNSAPDKSGLPSDRFSAERTGGSVSTLTIQRTQQEDSAVYLCASGTWTNQETQYFGPGTRLLVL.

This clone came up many times. The J gene is TRBJ2-7, the V gene TRBV30; D possibly uses TRBD1 or TRBD2 (5 bases each). V was shortened by 0 bases and J by 6 bases, with 12 bases between the two germline ends. The CDR3 covers 13 residues. Germline V gives CDR1 GTSNPN, CDR2 SVGIG (reference sequence). The CDR3 loop reads CAWSVLLGAEQYV. In nucleotides, the CDR3 is TGTGCCTGGAGTGTACTACTAGGGGCCGAGCAGTACGTC.

The chain is built from TRBV28 and TRBJ1-6; D gene uncertain. The CDR3 has 15 amino acids. Germline V gives CDR1 MDHEN, CDR2 SYDVKM. Trimming shortened V by 10 bases and J by 0 bases, and 13 bases separated the two germline ends. This CDR3 reads CATLSLSSYNSPLHF. In nucleotides, the CDR3 is TGTGCCACCCTTTCCTTGAGCTCCTATAATTCACCCCTCCACTTT.

V is TRBV5-4 and J is TRBJ2-7, with D maybe TRBD1 (5 bases). The CDR3 runs 13 residues. Germline assignment: CDR1 SGHNT and CDR2 YYREEE (reference sequence). Trimming removed 7 bases from V and 4 bases from J, with 15 bases in between. Written as DNA, the CDR3 is TGTGCCAGCTCACGCGTAGCAGGGTACGAGCAGTACTTC. This gives the protein CASSRVAGYEQYF.

This clone was counted between two and nine times. The chain employs TRBV2 and TRBJ2-2, with TRBD1 identical over 7 bases. With V trimmed by 6 bases and J by 5 bases, 6 bases remained unmatched. Looked up from germline, CDR1 is SNHLY and CDR2 is FYNNEI. The CDR3 runs 14 residues. The CDR3: CASSKDRDTGELFF. CDR3 DNA: TGTGCCAGCAGCAAAGACAGGGATACCGGGGAGCTGTTTTTT.

This clone occurred a few times. This sequence joins TRBV6-5 and TRBJ1-1, with TRBD1 matching 7 bases. This CDR3 spans 14 amino acids. Losses at the gene ends were 5 bases for V and 5 bases for J; bases not matched to a gene: 8. Germline CDR1 is MNHEY and CDR2 is SVGAGI. The CDR3 here is CASSVKGAGTEAFF. CDR3 in DNA: TGTGCCAGCAGTGTTAAGGGGGCGGGAACTGAAGCTTTCTTT.

In its sample, this clone was seen many times. The chain joins TRBV12-5 to TRBJ2-3; D is unresolved. This CDR3 comprises 12 residues. Trimming shortened V by 5 bases and J by 5 bases, and 8 bases separated the two germline ends. From germline, CDR1 is LGHNT and CDR2 FRNRAP. The CDR3 region is CASGSGRDTQYF. CDR3 DNA sequence: TGTGCTAGTGGTAGTGGAAGAGATACGCAGTATTTT. The whole variable domain, remainder taken from reference TRBV12-5 and TRBJ2-3, is DARVTQTPRHKVTEMGQEVTMRCQPILGHNTVFWYRQTMMQGLELLAYFRNRAPLDDSGMPKDRFSAEMPDATLATLKIQPSEPRDSAVYFCASGSGRDTQYFGPGTRLTVL.

This clone occurred a few times. This rearrangement joins TRBV10-3 to TRBJ2-5; 9 bases are shared with TRBD2. Trimming removed 10 bases from V and 3 bases from J; junction bases left unmatched: 9. CDR1 is ENHRY, CDR2 SYGVKD, per germline. There are 14 residues in the CDR3. The CDR3 loop is CASTLLAGKETQYF. The CDR3 nucleotides are TGTGCCAGCACACTACTAGCGGGCAAAGAGACCCAGTACTTC.

The sample holds one count of this clone. This chain uses TRBV19 with TRBJ1-2; unclear D gene. V lost 3 bases to trimming and J lost 4 bases, with 9 bases between them. The CDR3 is made up of 13 amino acids. The germline CDR1 and CDR2 sequences are LNHDA and SQIVND (reference sequence). The CDR3 nucleotides are TGTGCCAGTAGTATCGAAGGTCCCTATGGCTACACCTTC. It yields the protein CASSIEGPYGYTF.

The table lists this clone with a few counts. The J gene is TRBJ2-1, the V gene TRBV5-6; D gene uncertain. Germline assignment: CDR1 SGHDT and CDR2 YYEEEE. CDR3 length: 15 residues. The V and J ends lost 3 bases and 6 bases respectively, with 16 bases between them. The CDR3 coding sequence is TGTGCCAGCAGCTCGTACCCCCAGAGAGGCAATGAGCAGTTCTTC. This codes for CASSSYPQRGNEQFF.

This chain joins TRBV6-6 and TRBJ1-5; 9 positions agree with TRBD1. The CDR3 totals 13 residues. CDR1 and CDR2 from the germline V gene are MNHNY and SVGAGI (reference sequence). V lost 8 bases and J lost 7; bases outside the gene matches: 6. The CDR3 loop reads CASRDRDTQPQHF. In nucleotides, the CDR3 is TGTGCCAGCCGGGACAGGGATACCCAGCCCCAGCATTTT.

This clone turned up a few times. The V and J genes are TRBV5-4 and TRBJ1-2; D is unclear. The CDR3 spans 15 residues. Trimming removed 1 base from V and 4 bases from J, with 14 bases in between. The germline V gene encodes CDR1 SGHNT and CDR2 YYREEE (reference sequence). The DNA for the CDR3 is TGTGCCAGCAGCTTGAGGACCATGGGTTCCTATGGCTACACCTTC. Translated: CASSLRTMGSYGYTF. The full variable domain, its missing parts supplied by reference TRBV5-4 and TRBJ1-2, is ETGVTQSPTHLIKTRGQQVTLRCSSQSGHNTVSWYQQALGQGPQFIFQYYREEENGRGNFPPRFSGLQFPNYSSELNVNALELDDSALYLCASSLRTMGSYGYTFGSGTRLTVV.

This clone has a handful of counts. This specimen includes other DNA sequences encoding the same CDR3. J is TRBJ1-4 and V is TRBV9, with D uncertain. The CDR3 is 14 residues long. CDR1 and CDR2 (germline): SGDLS, YYNGEE. The V and J ends lost 0 bases and 8 bases respectively, with 11 bases between them. CDR3 in DNA: TGTGCCAGCAGCGTAGATGGGGTTGCGGAAAAACTGTTTTTT. This gives the protein CASSVDGVAEKLFF. Full variable domain (outside the CDR3, taken from reference TRBV9 and TRBJ1-4): DSGVTQTPKHLITATGQRVTLRCSPRSGDLSVYWYQQSLDQGLQFLIQYYNGEERAKGNILERFSAQQFPDLHSELNLSSLELGDSALYFCASSVDGVAEKLFFGSGTQLSVL.

V is TRBV11-2 and J is TRBJ2-3; D is ambiguous. The germline CDR1 and CDR2 sequences are SGHAT and FQNNGV. With 7 bases removed from V and 8 bases from J, the gap between germline ends came to 10 bases. This CDR3 region has 11 residues. The CDR3 sequence: CASMAGVTQYF. Here the CDR3 DNA reads TGTGCCAGCATGGCTGGGGTTACGCAGTATTTT.

This clone has just a few counts. The V and J genes are TRBV10-3 and TRBJ1-2; D unclear. The germline V and J ends were trimmed by 4 bases and 0 bases, with 12 bases remaining between them. The CDR3 sequence is 15 residues long. From germline, CDR1 is ENHRY and CDR2 SYGVKD. DNA of the CDR3: TGTGCCATCAGTGGCAGTCGTAACACTAACTATGGCTACACCTTC. Translated, it gives CAISGSRNTNYGYTF.

This clone was recorded a few times. A much larger clone differs from this one at a single base, so this may be a read error. The J gene is TRBJ1-1, the V gene TRBV5-4; D ambiguous. This CDR3 is built from 12 residues. The germline CDR1 and CDR2 sequences are SGHNT and YYREEE (reference sequence). CDR3 sequence reads: CASSLWNAEAFF. In DNA, the CDR3 is TGTGCCAGCAGCTTATGGAACGCTGAAGCTTTCTTT. The full variable domain, completed using reference TRBV5-4 and TRBJ1-1, is ETGVTQSPTHLIKTRGQQVTLRCSSQSGHNTVSWYQQALGQGPQFIFQYYREEENGRGNFPPRFSGLQFPNYSSELNVNALELDDSALYLCASSLWNAEAFFGQGTRLTVV.

The V gene is TRBV21-1, the J gene TRBJ1-5. TRBV21-1 is annotated as a pseudogene. CDR3 length: 13 residues. The CDR3 DNA reads as TGTGCCAGCAGCAATATAAACGGGGAGCCCCAGCATTTT. Protein: CASSNINGEPQHF.

V usage is TRBV6-6 and J usage is TRBJ1-2, with D tentatively TRBD1 (5 bases). The germline V and J ends were trimmed by 2 bases and 7 bases, with 14 bases remaining between them. The germline V gene has CDR1 MNHNY and CDR2 SVGAGI (reference sequence). CDR3 length: 14 amino acids. The DNA of the CDR3 is TGTGCCAGCAGTTACCGGACATCGGTCCGTGGCTACACCTTC. Its translation is CASSYRTSVRGYTF.

The chain uses TRBV5-4 and TRBJ2-4; 10 bases align to TRBD1. CDR1 SGHNT and CDR2 YYREEE come from the germline V gene (reference sequence). The CDR3 length is 15 residues. The trim removed 0 bases at V and 5 bases at J, leaving 2 bases unmatched. This CDR3 is CASSLEGTGENIQYF. CDR3 coding DNA: TGTGCCAGCAGCTTGGAGGGGACAGGGGAAAACATTCAGTACTTC.